This entry features one T cell receptor (beta chain) sequence. What it binds is not known. The data derive from a study of memory CD4+ T cells and cytomegalovirus serostatus. Single viable CD3+CD4+CD8-CD45RO+ cells were sorted as the memory CD4+ T cells. Total CD4+ T cells were enriched by CD4 positive selection. General study points: Each of some 67 CMV-associated TCRbeta sequences occurred in one to five individuals.

The data were produced by immunoSEQ multiplex PCR, yet TCRdb's version contains in-frame clones alone and is incomplete. The sample yields tens of thousands of clones, roughly 80% seen once. The CDR3 sequence is 11 residues long. The germline gives CDR1 MNHNS, CDR2 SASEGT. The V and J ends lost 6 bases and 0 bases respectively, with 2 bases between them. The source of this sequence is an adult in good health and CMV-seronegative. Material: memory CD4+ T cells from blood. V usage is TRBV6-1 and J usage is TRBJ1-2, with unresolved D. For the CDR3, the DNA is TGTGCCAGCAGCGCTAACTATGGCTACACCTTC. Residues: CASSANYGYTF.